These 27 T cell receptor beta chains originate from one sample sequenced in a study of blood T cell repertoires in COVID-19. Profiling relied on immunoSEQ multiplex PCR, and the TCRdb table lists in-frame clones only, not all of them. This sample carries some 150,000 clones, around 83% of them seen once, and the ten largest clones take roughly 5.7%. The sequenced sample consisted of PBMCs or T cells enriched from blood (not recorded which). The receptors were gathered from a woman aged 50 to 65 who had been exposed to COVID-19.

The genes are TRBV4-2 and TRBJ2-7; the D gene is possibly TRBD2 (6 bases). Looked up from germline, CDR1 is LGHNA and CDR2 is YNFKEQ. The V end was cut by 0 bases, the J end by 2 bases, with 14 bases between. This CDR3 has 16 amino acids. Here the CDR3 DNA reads TGTGCCAGCAGCCAAGATCGGTTAGCGGACACCTACGAGCAGTACTTC. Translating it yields CASSQDRLADTYEQYF.

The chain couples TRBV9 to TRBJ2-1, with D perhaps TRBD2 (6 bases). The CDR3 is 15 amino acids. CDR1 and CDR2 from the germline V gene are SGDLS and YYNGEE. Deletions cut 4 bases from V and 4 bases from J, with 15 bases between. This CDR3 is CASSPGPSEYNEQFF. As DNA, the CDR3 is TGTGCCAGCAGCCCCGGGCCTAGCGAGTACAATGAGCAGTTCTTC.

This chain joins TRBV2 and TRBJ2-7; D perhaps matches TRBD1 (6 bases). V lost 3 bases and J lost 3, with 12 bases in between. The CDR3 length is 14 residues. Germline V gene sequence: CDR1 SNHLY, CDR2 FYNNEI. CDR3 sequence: CASSEMVGGYEQYF. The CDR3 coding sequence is TGTGCCAGCAGTGAGATGGTAGGGGGCTACGAGCAGTACTTC.

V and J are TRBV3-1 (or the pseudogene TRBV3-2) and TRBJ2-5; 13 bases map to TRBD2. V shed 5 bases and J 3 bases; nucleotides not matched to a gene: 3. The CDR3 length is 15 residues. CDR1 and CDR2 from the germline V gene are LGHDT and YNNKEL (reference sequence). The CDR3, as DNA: TGTGCCAGCAGCTTTACTAGCGGGGGGGAAGAGACCCAGTACTTC. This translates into CASSFTSGGEETQYF.

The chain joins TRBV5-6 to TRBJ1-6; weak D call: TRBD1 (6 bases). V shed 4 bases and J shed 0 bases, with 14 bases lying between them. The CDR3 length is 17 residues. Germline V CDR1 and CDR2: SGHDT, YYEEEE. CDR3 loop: CASSLVQGSSYNSPLHF. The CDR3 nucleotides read TGTGCCAGCAGCCTGGTACAGGGAAGCTCCTATAATTCACCCCTCCACTTT.

In DNA form, the CDR3 reads TGTGCCAGCAGCCGGGGGTTCAATCCTGACACAGATACGCAGTATTTT. This gives the protein CASSRGFNPDTDTQYF. The chain links TRBV5-8 to TRBJ2-3, with TRBD2 as a possible D gene (6 bases). The V and J ends lost 4 bases and 2 bases respectively, with 17 bases between them. Per germline, CDR1 SGHTS and CDR2 YDEGEE. This CDR3 has 16 amino acids.

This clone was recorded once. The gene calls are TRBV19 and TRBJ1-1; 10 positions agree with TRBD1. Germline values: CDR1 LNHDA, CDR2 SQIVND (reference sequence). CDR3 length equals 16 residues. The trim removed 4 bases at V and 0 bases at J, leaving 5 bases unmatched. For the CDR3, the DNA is TGTGCCAGTAGTACCCGACAGGGGGCCATGAACACTGAAGCTTTCTTT. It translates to CASSTRQGAMNTEAFF. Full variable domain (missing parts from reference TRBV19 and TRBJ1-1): DGGITQSPKYLFRKEGQNVTLSCEQNLNHDAMYWYRQDPGQGLRLIYYSQIVNDFQKGDIAEGYSVSREKKESFPLTVTSAQKNPTAFYLCASSTRQGAMNTEAFFGQGTRLTVV.

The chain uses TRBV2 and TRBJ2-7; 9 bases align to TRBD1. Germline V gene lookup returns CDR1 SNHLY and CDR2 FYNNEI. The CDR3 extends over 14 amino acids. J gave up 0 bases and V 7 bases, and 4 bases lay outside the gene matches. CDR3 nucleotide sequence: TGTGCCAGCATCCCACAGGGGGCCTCCTACGAGCAGTACTTC. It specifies CASIPQGASYEQYF.

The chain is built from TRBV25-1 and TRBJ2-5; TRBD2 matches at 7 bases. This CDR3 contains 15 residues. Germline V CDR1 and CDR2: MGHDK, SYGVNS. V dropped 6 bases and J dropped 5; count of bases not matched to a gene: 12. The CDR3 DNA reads TGTGCCAGCAGCTATCCCTCAGACGGGGGGGAGACCCAGTACTTC. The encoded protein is CASSYPSDGGETQYF.

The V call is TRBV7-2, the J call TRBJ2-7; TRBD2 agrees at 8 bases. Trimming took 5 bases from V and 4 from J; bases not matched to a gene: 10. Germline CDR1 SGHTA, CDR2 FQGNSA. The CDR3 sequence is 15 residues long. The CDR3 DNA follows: TGTGCCAGCAGCATGGGACTAGTGGACGCGTACGAGCAGTACTTC. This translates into CASSMGLVDAYEQYF.

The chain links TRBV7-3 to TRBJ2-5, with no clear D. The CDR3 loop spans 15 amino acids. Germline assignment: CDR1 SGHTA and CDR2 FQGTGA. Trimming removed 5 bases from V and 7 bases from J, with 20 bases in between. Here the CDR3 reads CASSPLARPHGTQYF. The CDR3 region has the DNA TGTGCCAGCAGCCCTCTGGCTAGGCCTCATGGGACCCAGTACTTC. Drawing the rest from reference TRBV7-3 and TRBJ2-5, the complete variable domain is GAGVSQTPSNKVTEKGKYVELRCDPISGHTALYWYRQSLGQGPEFLIYFQGTGAADDSGLPNDRFFAVRPEGSVSTLKIQRTERGDSAVYLCASSPLARPHGTQYFGPGTRLLVL.

The CDR3 region is CASKRGSYNSPLHF. As DNA, the CDR3 is TGTGCCAGCAAAAGGGGTTCCTATAATTCACCCCTCCACTTT. This chain uses TRBV6-5 with TRBJ1-6; tentatively, D is TRBD1 (5 bases). The CDR3 length is 14 residues. Trimming removed 7 bases from V and 1 base from J, with 8 bases in between. Per the germline V gene, CDR1 is MNHEY and CDR2 is SVGAGI.

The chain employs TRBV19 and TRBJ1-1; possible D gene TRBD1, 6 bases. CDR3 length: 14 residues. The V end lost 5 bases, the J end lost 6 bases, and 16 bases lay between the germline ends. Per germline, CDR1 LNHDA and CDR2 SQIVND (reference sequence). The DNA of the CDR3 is TGTGCCAGTAGTGCCGATACAGGGTTCGCTGAAGCTTTCTTT. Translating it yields CASSADTGFAEAFF.

CDR3 nucleotides: TGTGCCAGCAGCCCAGCTGGGTTGGGGGCTATCTACAATGAGCAGTTCTTC. Translating it yields CASSPAGLGAIYNEQFF. The rearrangement joins TRBV7-2 to TRBJ2-1; maybe TRBD1 (6 bases). This CDR3 is 17 amino acids long. Germline V lookup: CDR1 SGHTA, CDR2 FQGNSA. Trimming removed 5 bases at V and 3 bases at J, with 20 bases between.

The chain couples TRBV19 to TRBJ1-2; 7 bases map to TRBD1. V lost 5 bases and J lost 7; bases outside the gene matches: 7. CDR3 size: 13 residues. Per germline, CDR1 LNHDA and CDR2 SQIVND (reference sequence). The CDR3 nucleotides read TGTGCCAGTAGTTCTGACAGGGCCGCTGGCTACACCTTC. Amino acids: CASSSDRAAGYTF. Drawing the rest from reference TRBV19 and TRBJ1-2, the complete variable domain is DGGITQSPKYLFRKEGQNVTLSCEQNLNHDAMYWYRQDPGQGLRLIYYSQIVNDFQKGDIAEGYSVSREKKESFPLTVTSAQKNPTAFYLCASSSDRAAGYTFGSGTRLTVV.

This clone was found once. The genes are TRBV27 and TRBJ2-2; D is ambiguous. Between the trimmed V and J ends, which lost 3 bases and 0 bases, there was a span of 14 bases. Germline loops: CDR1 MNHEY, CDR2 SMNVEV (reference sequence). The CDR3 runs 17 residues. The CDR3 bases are TGTGCCAGCAGTTTCTCCTTTGCGGAGACGAACACCGGGGAGCTGTTTTTT. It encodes CASSFSFAETNTGELFF.

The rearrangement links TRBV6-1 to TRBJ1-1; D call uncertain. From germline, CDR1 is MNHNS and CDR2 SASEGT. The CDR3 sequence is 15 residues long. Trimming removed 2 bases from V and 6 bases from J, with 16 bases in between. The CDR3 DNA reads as TGTGCCAGCAGTGAATCGGGGATAGGAGTGGCTGAAGCTTTCTTT. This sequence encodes CASSESGIGVAEAFF.

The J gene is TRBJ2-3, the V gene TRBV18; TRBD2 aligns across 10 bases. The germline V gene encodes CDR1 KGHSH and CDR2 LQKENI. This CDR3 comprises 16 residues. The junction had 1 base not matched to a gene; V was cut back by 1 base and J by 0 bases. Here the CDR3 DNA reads TGTGCCAGCTCACCACAAGCGGGGGGGAGCACAGATACGCAGTATTTT. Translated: CASSPQAGGSTDTQYF.

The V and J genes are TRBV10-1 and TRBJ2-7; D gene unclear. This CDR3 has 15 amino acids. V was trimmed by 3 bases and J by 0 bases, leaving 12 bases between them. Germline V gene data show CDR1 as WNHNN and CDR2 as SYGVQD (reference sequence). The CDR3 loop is CASSDGTPGSYEQYF. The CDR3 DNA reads TGCGCCAGCAGTGACGGTACCCCAGGCTCCTACGAGCAGTACTTC.

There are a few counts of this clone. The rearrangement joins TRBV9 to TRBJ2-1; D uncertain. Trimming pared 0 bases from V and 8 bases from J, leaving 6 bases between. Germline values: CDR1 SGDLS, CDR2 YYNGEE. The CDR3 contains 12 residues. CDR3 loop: CASSVGVDEQFF. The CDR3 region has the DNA TGTGCCAGCAGCGTAGGCGTCGATGAGCAGTTCTTC.

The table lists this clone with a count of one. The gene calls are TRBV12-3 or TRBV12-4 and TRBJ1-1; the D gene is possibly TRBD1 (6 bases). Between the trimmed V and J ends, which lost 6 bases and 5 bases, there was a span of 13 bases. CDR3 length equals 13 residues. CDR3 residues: CASSWGQGTEAFF. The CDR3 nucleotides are TGTGCCAGCAGCTGGGGGCAGGGGACTGAAGCTTTCTTT.

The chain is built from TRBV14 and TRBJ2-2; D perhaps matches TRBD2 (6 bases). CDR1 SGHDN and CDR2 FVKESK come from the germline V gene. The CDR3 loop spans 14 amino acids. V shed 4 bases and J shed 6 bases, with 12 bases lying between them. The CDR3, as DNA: TGTGCCAGCAGCCCCTTAAGGGACTCCGGGGAGCTGTTTTTT. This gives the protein CASSPLRDSGELFF. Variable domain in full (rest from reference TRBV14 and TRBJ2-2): EAGVTQFPSHSVIEKGQTVTLRCDPISGHDNLYWYRRVMGKEIKFLLHFVKESKQDESGMPNNRFLAERTGGTYSTLKVQPAELEDSGVYFCASSPLRDSGELFFGEGSRLTVL.

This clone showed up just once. The CDR3 region is CASSTFIGQGDEQFF. The CDR3 nucleotides are TGTGCCAGCAGCACTTTCATTGGACAGGGCGATGAGCAGTTCTTC. This rearrangement joins TRBV11-2 to TRBJ2-1; 8 bases are a match to TRBD1. V lost 5 bases to trimming and J lost 8 bases; unmatched junction nucleotides: 11. CDR3 length: 15 residues. CDR1 is SGHAT and CDR2 is FQNNGV in the germline V gene. The full variable domain, its missing parts supplied by reference TRBV11-2 and TRBJ2-1, is EAGVAQSPRYKIIEKRQSVAFWCNPISGHATLYWYQQILGQGPKLLIQFQNNGVVDDSQLPKDRFSAERLKGVDSTLKIQPAKLEDSAVYLCASSTFIGQGDEQFFGPGTRLTVL.

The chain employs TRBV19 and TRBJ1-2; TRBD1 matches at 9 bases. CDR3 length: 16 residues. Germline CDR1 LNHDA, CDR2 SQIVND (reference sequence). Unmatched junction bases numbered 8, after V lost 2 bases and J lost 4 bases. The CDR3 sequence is CASSISTGGRSYGYTF. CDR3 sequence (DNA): TGTGCCAGTAGTATATCCACAGGGGGCAGAAGCTATGGCTACACCTTC.

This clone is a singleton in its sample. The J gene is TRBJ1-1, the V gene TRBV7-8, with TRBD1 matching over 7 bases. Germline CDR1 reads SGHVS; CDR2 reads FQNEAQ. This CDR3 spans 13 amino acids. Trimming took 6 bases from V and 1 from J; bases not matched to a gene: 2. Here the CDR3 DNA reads TGTGCCAGCAGTAAGGGGGCGAACACTGAAGCTTTCTTT. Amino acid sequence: CASSKGANTEAFF.

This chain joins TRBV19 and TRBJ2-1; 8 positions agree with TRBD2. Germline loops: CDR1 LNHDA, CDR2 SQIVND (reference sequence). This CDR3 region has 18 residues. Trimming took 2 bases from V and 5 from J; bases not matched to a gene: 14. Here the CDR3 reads CASSILGGVSGIHNEQFF. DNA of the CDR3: TGTGCCAGTAGTATATTGGGGGGGGTTAGCGGGATCCACAATGAGCAGTTCTTC.

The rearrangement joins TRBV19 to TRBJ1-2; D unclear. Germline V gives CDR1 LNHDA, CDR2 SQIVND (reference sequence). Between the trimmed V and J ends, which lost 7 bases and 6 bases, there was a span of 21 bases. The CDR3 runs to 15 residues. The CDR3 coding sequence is TGTGCCAGTACCTACATTTGGGGAGGTAGGGATGGCTACACCTTC. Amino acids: CASTYIWGGRDGYTF.